The rows below give T cell receptor beta chains drawn from one sample of a study of shared clonotypes between healthy human individuals. TCRdb keeps only in-frame clones here, not all; method: immunoSEQ multiplex PCR. Here the sample spans 1.5 million to 1.9 million clones, approximately 98% being singletons. Sequenced sample: naive CD4+ T cells sorted from blood. Receptors originate from a man younger than 45 in good health. Each CDR3 is given with its conserved first and last residue. The D gene is left open where the match is weak. The listing skips clone size in some rows; elsewhere it reads once, few, many or a size class.

clone size,V gene,J gene,D gene,CDR3 DNA,CDR3 protein
.,TRBV19,TRBJ2-1,TRBD2,TGTGCCAGTAGTCCCGCACTAGCGAGCTCCTACAATGAGCAGTTCTTC,CASSPALASSYNEQFF
.,TRBV7-9,TRBJ2-7,.,TGTGCCAGCAGCTTCCCCAGCTCCTACGAGCAGTACTTC,CASSFPSSYEQYF
.,TRBV19,TRBJ1-1,.,TGTGCCAGTAGTATTCCTATCGGGACCCCCTTCGGCACTGAAGCTTTCTTT,CASSIPIGTPFGTEAFF
.,TRBV5-1,TRBJ2-3,.,TGCGCCAGCAGCTTGTCGGGAATTTACACAGATACGCAGTATTTT,CASSLSGIYTDTQYF
.,TRBV28,TRBJ2-5,TRBD1,TGTGCCAGCAGTTTTGTACGATCCGAAGGGACAGGGGTCCAAGAGACCCAGTACTTC,CASSFVRSEGTGVQETQYF
.,TRBV10-3,TRBJ1-3,.,TGTGCCATCAGTGAGTCGAGCGTACAGGGTTCTGGAAACACCATATATTTT,CAISESSVQGSGNTIYF
.,TRBV7-9,TRBJ2-5,.,TGTGCCAGCAGCTTAGGTCATGAGACCCAGTACTTC,CASSLGHETQYF
once,TRBV19,TRBJ1-5,.,TGTGCCACTCGGGACGGTCAGGGTGTAAATCAGCCCCAGCATTTT,CATRDGQGVNQPQHF
.,TRBV5-6,TRBJ2-7,.,TGTGCCAGCAGCTTACCCCAGACGGGGGCGCAAAGCTACGAGCAGTACTTC,CASSLPQTGAQSYEQYF
.,TRBV5-1,TRBJ2-7,.,TGCGCCAGCAGTCCAGGGAGCTCCTACGAGCAGTACTTC,CASSPGSSYEQYF
.,TRBV11-2,TRBJ1-2,.,TGTGCCAGCAGCTTCCACACTGCTAACTATGGCTACACCTTC,CASSFHTANYGYTF
.,TRBV5-4,TRBJ1-2,TRBD1,TGTGCCAGCAGCGCCGCGGCGGGACAGGGAAATGGCTACACCTTC,CASSAAAGQGNGYTF
.,TRBV6-1,TRBJ1-3,TRBD1,TGTGCCAGCAGTGAATACAGGGGACTTTACACCATATATTTT,CASSEYRGLYTIYF
.,TRBV10-3,TRBJ1-1,.,TGTGCCATCAGTGGCTCAAGCGAGACTGAAGCTTTCTTT,CAISGSSETEAFF
.,TRBV7-9,TRBJ1-4,.,TGTGCCAGCAGCCAATACAGGGCCACTAATGAAAAACTGTTTTTT,CASSQYRATNEKLFF
.,TRBV29-1,TRBJ1-1,TRBD1,TGCAGCGTGGGAGGGACAGGGTCGAACACTGAAGCTTTCTTT,CSVGGTGSNTEAFF
.,TRBV9,TRBJ2-1,.,TGTGCCAGCAGCTCAAGGCAGGGGGGTTACAATGAGCAGTTCTTC,CASSSRQGGYNEQFF
.,TRBV9,TRBJ2-7,.,TGTGCCAGCAGCCAAAACCCCATGCCAACCTACGAGCAGTACTTC,CASSQNPMPTYEQYF
.,TRBV18,TRBJ2-4,.,TGTGCCAGCTCACCACTTCTCCGGCCCGCGGAAAACATTCAGTACTTC,CASSPLLRPAENIQYF
.,TRBV6-5,TRBJ1-2,.,TGTGCCAGCAGTTACACTGGAGTCTTCTATGGCTACACCTTC,CASSYTGVFYGYTF
.,TRBV7-2,TRBJ1-5,.,TGTGCCAGCAGCTTAGCCGGTGACAGGTTCCGAAATCAGCCCCAGCATTTT,CASSLAGDRFRNQPQHF
.,TRBV11-2,TRBJ2-1,.,TGTGCCAGCAGCCCGGAATGGCACGACAATGAGCAGTTCTTC,CASSPEWHDNEQFF
.,TRBV19,TRBJ1-1,.,TGTGCCAGTAGTATCGGGTCAGCGAGGGTCGGAGCTTTCTTT,CASSIGSARVGAFF
.,TRBV7-6,TRBJ1-3,TRBD1,TGTGCCAGCAGCTTAGCAGGGGGCCATTCTGGAAACACCATATATTTT,CASSLAGGHSGNTIYF
.,TRBV5-1,TRBJ1-1,.,TGCGCCAGCACGGGGAGCGGGGTGAACACTGAAGCTTTCTTT,CASTGSGVNTEAFF
.,TRBV2,TRBJ2-2,TRBD1,TGTGCCAGCAGAGGGGACAGGGGTGTGACCGGGGAGCTGTTTTTT,CASRGDRGVTGELFF
.,TRBV5-1,TRBJ2-3,TRBD2,TGCGCCAGCAGCTTGACAACTAGCGGGAGGGCCTTGAGCACAGATACGCAGTATTTT,CASSLTTSGRALSTDTQYF
.,TRBV5-1,TRBJ2-2,.,TGCGCCAGCAGCTTGGTACAGGGGAACACCGGGGAGCTGTTTTTT,CASSLVQGNTGELFF
.,TRBV28,TRBJ2-3,TRBD2,TGTGCCAGCAGTTTGGTGGCTAGCGGGAGGCGGGATACGCAGTATTTT,CASSLVASGRRDTQYF
.,TRBV12-1,TRBJ2-3,.,TGTGCCAGCAGCCGGAGGACTAGCGGGGGCACAGATACGCAGTATTTT,CASSRRTSGGTDTQYF
.,TRBV11-2,TRBJ2-7,TRBD1,TGTGCCAGCAGCCGGGACAGCCGGGAATACGAGCAGTACTTC,CASSRDSREYEQYF
.,TRBV7-2,TRBJ2-7,.,TGTGCCAGCAGCCCAGCACCGGGAACCCCCTACGAGCAGTACTTC,CASSPAPGTPYEQYF
.,TRBV7-2,TRBJ2-1,.,TGTGCCAGCAGCTTAGAGGCGGCTGGGTACAATGAGCAGTTCTTC,CASSLEAAGYNEQFF
.,TRBV6-1,TRBJ2-7,TRBD2,TGTGCCAGCGAACAGACTAGCGGAAGAACCTACGAGCAGTACTTC,CASEQTSGRTYEQYF
.,TRBV15,TRBJ2-2,TRBD2,TGTGCCACCAGCAGAGTAGGCAGCGGGAGGGCGGAGCTGTTTTTT,CATSRVGSGRAELFF
.,TRBV7-7,TRBJ2-2,TRBD1,TGTGCTAGCAGCTTAGGCAGGGGGACCGGGGAGCTGTTTTTT,CASSLGRGTGELFF
.,TRBV5-1,TRBJ2-3,.,TGCGCCAGCAGCTTCGGACAGTTCACAGATACGCAGTATTTT,CASSFGQFTDTQYF
.,TRBV7-3,TRBJ2-2,.,TGTGCCAGCAGCTTAAGCGTGGCCGGGGAGCTGTTTTTT,CASSLSVAGELFF
.,TRBV21-1,TRBJ2-7,.,TGTGCCAGCAGCTGGCGGGGGGCGAGCCCCTACGAGCAGTACTTC,CASSWRGASPYEQYF
once,TRBV28,TRBJ2-3,.,TGTGCCAGCAGTTGGGGTACGATACTTAGCACAGATACGCAGTATTTT,CASSWGTILSTDTQYF
.,TRBV19,TRBJ2-3,.,TGTGCCAGTACTCTGAGGGTAACTAGCACCCTCGGAGATACGCAGTATTTT,CASTLRVTSTLGDTQYF
.,TRBV5-1,TRBJ2-7,.,TGCGCCAGCAGCTTGGCGCGGGACAGCTTCTACGAGCAGTACTTC,CASSLARDSFYEQYF
.,TRBV6-1,TRBJ2-1,.,TGTGCCAGCACCTTGGGCCCCCCAATTGATGAGCAGTTCTTC,CASTLGPPIDEQFF